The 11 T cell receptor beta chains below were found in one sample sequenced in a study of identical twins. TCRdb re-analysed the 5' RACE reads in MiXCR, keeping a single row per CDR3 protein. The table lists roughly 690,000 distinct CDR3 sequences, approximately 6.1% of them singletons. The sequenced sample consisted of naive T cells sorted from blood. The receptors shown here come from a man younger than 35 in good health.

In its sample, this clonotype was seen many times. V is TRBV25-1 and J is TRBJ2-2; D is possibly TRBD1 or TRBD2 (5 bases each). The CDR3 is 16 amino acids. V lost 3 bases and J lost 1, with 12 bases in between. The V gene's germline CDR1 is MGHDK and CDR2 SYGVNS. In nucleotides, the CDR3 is TGTGCCAGCAGTGATTTTGGGGGTAGGAACACCGGGGAGCTGTTTTTT. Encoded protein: CASSDFGGRNTGELFF.

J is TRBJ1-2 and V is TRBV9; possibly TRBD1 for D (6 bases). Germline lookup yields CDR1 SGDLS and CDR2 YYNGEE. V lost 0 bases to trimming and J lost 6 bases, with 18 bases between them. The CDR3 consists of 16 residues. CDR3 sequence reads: CASSVAKSQGPDGYTF. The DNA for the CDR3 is TGTGCCAGCAGCGTAGCGAAGTCCCAGGGGCCGGATGGCTACACCTTC.

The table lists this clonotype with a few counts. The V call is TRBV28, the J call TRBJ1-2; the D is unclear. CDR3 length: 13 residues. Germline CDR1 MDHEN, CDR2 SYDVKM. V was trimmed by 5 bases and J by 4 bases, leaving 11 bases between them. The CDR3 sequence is CASSGARIYGYTF. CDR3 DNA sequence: TGTGCCAGCAGTGGAGCCCGGATCTATGGCTACACCTTC.

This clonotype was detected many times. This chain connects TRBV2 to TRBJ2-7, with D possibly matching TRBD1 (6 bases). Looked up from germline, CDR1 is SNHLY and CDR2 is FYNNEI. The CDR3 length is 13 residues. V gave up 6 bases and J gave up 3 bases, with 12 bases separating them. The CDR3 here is CASSPDRDYEQYV. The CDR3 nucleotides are TGTGCCAGCAGCCCGGACAGAGACTACGAGCAGTACGTC.

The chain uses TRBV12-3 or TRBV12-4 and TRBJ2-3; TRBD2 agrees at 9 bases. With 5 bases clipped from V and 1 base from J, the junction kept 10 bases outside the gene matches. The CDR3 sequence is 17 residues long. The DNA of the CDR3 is TGTGCCAGCAGTCCCGAACCGCTAGCGGGACGCACAGATACGCAGTATTTT. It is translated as CASSPEPLAGRTDTQYF.

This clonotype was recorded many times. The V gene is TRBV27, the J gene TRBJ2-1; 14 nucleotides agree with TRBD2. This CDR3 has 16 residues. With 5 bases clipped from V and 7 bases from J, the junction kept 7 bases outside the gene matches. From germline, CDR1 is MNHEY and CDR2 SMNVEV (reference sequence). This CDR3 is CASSRGTSGRSNEQFF. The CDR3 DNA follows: TGTGCCAGCAGTCGAGGGACTAGCGGGAGATCGAATGAGCAGTTCTTC.

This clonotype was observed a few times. CDR3 in DNA: TGTGCCAGCAGCCAAAGCGGGAGTGGCGAGACCCAGTACTTC. It specifies CASSQSGSGETQYF. The genes are TRBV3-1 and TRBJ2-5; 8 nucleotides line up with TRBD2. Germline CDR1 reads LGHDT; CDR2 reads YNNKEL (reference sequence). V was clipped by 2 bases and J by 5 bases; unmatched bases: 4. This CDR3 spans 14 amino acids.

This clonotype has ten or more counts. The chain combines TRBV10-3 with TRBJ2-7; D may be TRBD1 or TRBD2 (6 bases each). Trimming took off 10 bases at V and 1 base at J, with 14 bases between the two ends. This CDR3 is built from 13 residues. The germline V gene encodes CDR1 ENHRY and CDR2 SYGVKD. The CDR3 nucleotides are TGTGCCACCGAGGGGGGAGGATCCTACGAGCAGTACTTC. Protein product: CATEGGGSYEQYF.

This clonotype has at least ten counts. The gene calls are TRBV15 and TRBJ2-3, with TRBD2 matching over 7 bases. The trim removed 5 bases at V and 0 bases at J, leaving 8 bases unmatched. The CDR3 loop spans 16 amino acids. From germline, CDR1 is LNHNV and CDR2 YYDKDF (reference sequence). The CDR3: CATSSASGSSTDTQYF. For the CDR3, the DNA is TGTGCCACCAGCTCAGCTAGCGGATCTAGCACAGATACGCAGTATTTT.

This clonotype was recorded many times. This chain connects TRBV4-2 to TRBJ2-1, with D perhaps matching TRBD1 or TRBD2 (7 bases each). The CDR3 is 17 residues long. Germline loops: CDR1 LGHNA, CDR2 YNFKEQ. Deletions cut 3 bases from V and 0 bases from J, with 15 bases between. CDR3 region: CASSQYQGGSSYNEQFF. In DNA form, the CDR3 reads TGTGCCAGCAGCCAGTATCAGGGGGGGAGCTCCTACAATGAGCAGTTCTTC.

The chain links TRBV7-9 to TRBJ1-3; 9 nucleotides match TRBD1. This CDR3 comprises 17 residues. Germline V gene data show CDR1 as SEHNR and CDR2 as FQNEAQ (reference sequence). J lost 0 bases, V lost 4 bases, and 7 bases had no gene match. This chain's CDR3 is CASSSGTGTSSGNTIYF. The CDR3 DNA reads TGTGCCAGCAGCTCCGGGACAGGGACCTCCTCTGGAAACACCATATATTTT.